This TCR beta chain comes out of a study of cytomegalovirus exposure and HLA in healthy donors. General study results and limits: Sequencing likely generated an artifact that appeared as a cluster of highly shared sequence variants.

This PCR relied on a set of 60 Vbeta primers and 13 Jbeta primers. Produced via immunoSEQ multiplex PCR; TCRdb's table is partial and in-frame only. This table holds approximately 160,000 clones, roughly 80% found once. Germline CDR1 and CDR2: SQVTM and ANQGSEA. Trimming left V 7 bases short and J 2 bases short, with 14 bases between. The CDR3 has 13 residues. Note on this clone: Antigen: not known.

The sequence derives from a man between 25 and 39 years old in good health and CMV-seropositive. This chain joins TRBV29-1 and TRBJ1-1; D remains ambiguous. The material sequenced was PBMCs. The CDR3, as DNA: TGCAGCGGACTTACACCGATCAACACTGAAGCTTTCTTT. Its translation: CSGLTPINTEAFF.